This record covers a single TCR beta chain. With 4 bases removed from V and 5 bases from J, the gap between germline ends came to 11 bases. The CDR3 loop spans 13 amino acids. Germline-derived CDR1 and CDR2 are MNHNS and SASEGT. Data came from immunoSEQ multiplex PCR; TCRdb stores just in-frame clones and leaves some out. The repertoire has about 15,000 clones, roughly two thirds of them found once; the top ten carry approximately 8.2%. These data originate in a study of chemoradiotherapy in HPV16-positive cancers. The rearrangement uses TRBV6-1 and TRBJ2-5; TRBD2 is a possible D gene (5 bases). Source: tumor tissue, taken from a patient who underwent chemoradiotherapy. This sequence was found in a human donor with HPV-associated anogenital cancer. This chain's CDR3 is CASSVGAGETQYF. In DNA form, the CDR3 reads TGTGCCAGCAGTGTCGGCGCGGGCGAGACCCAGTACTTC.